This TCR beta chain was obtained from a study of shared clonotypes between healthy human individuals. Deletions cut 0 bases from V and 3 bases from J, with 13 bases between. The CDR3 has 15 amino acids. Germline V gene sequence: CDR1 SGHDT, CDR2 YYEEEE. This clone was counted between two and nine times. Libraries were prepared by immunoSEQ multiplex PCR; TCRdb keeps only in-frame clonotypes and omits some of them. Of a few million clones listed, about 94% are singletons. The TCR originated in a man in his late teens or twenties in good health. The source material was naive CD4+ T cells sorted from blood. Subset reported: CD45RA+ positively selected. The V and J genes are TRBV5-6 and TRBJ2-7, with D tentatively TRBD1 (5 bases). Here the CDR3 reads CASSLAGLVGYEQYF. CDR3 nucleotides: TGTGCCAGCAGCTTGGCAGGGTTAGTGGGCTACGAGCAGTACTTC.